The 13 T cell receptor beta chains below come from one sample, sequenced in a study of cytomegalovirus exposure and HLA in healthy donors. Generated by immunoSEQ multiplex PCR, the TCRdb table keeps only in-frame clones and is missing some. The sample lists some 80,000 clones; 90% to 97% were seen once. The sample comprised PBMCs. The receptors were gathered from a man younger than 30 in good health and CMV-seropositive.

This sequence joins TRBV6-1 and TRBJ1-2, with TRBD1 matching over 10 bases. Germline loops: CDR1 MNHNS, CDR2 SASEGT. Losses at the gene ends were 4 bases for V and 5 bases for J; bases not matched to a gene: 13. CDR3 length: 17 residues. CDR3 region: CASSAETTGGLWYGYTF. The CDR3 coding sequence is TGTGCCAGCAGTGCAGAAACGACAGGGGGCTTATGGTATGGCTACACCTTC.

This sequence joins TRBV30 and TRBJ2-2; D possibly corresponds to TRBD2 (6 bases). This CDR3 region has 14 residues. V was trimmed by 3 bases and J by 4 bases, leaving 12 bases between them. Per the germline V gene, CDR1 is GTSNPN and CDR2 is SVGIG (reference sequence). The CDR3: CAWRLTAGTGELFF. The CDR3 DNA reads as TGTGCCTGGAGACTGACAGCGGGCACCGGGGAGCTGTTTTTT.

V is TRBV29-1 and J is TRBJ2-4; 9 bases align to TRBD2. The V gene's germline CDR1 is SQVTM and CDR2 ANQGSEA. The CDR3 has 14 amino acids. The junction had 6 bases not matched to a gene; V was cut back by 5 bases and J by 4 bases. The CDR3 nucleotides are TGCAGCGTTCTGGTAGCGGGAGTGAAAAACATTCAGTACTTC. Translating gives CSVLVAGVKNIQYF.

The chain employs TRBV4-1 and TRBJ1-1, with TRBD1 matching over 9 bases. The CDR3 has 14 residues. Trimming took 4 bases from V and 4 from J; bases not matched to a gene: 4. The germline V gene has CDR1 MGHRA and CDR2 YSYEKL. The CDR3 nucleotides are TGCGCCAGCAGCCTCTTGACAGGGGGCACTGAAGCTTTCTTT. Amino acids: CASSLLTGGTEAFF.

The chain has TRBV5-3 and TRBJ2-5; TRBD2 agrees at 13 bases. TRBV5-3 is assigned to the ORF class and has an uncertain function. The J segment lost 2 bases and the V segment lost 4 bases, leaving 2 bases of the junction unmatched. This CDR3 spans 15 amino acids. The CDR3 here is CARSGGLAGQETQYF. DNA of the CDR3: TGTGCCAGAAGCGGGGGACTAGCGGGACAAGAGACCCAGTACTTC.

The chain joins TRBV2 to TRBJ2-3; 9 nucleotides agree with TRBD2. Losses at the gene ends were 6 bases for V and 7 bases for J; bases not matched to a gene: 11. CDR1 and CDR2 (germline): SNHLY, FYNNEI. CDR3 length equals 15 residues. The CDR3 protein is CASSDGTSSIHTQYF. The CDR3 DNA reads TGTGCCAGCAGCGACGGGACTAGCTCAATTCATACGCAGTATTTT.

J is TRBJ1-1 and V is TRBV15, with D unresolved. The V gene's germline CDR1 is LNHNV and CDR2 YYDKDF (reference sequence). This CDR3 spans 15 amino acids. V shed 4 bases and J shed 5 bases, with 17 bases lying between them. The CDR3 nucleotides read TGTGCCACCAGCACTCCCCCGCGGGGAGGGACTGAAGCTTTCTTT. Encoded protein: CATSTPPRGGTEAFF.

This clone was detected once. The J gene is TRBJ2-7, the V gene TRBV30; D uncertain. The germline V gene has CDR1 GTSNPN and CDR2 SVGIG (reference sequence). Trimming removed 4 bases from V and 3 bases from J, with 7 bases in between. The CDR3 covers 11 residues. The CDR3 bases are TGTGCCTGGAAACGAGACTACGAGCAGTACTTC. Amino acids: CAWKRDYEQYF. The variable domain in full, with the rest retrieved from reference TRBV30 and TRBJ2-7, is SQTIHQWPATLVQPVGSPLSLECTVEGTSNPNLYWYRQAAGRGLQLLFYSVGIGQISSEVPQNLSASRPQDRQFILSSKKLLLSDSGFYLCAWKRDYEQYFGPGTRLTVT.

V is TRBV6-1 and J is TRBJ2-3, with D perhaps TRBD1 (5 bases). The V gene's germline CDR1 is MNHNS and CDR2 SASEGT. The CDR3 contains 15 residues. Trimming pared 3 bases from V and 4 bases from J, leaving 14 bases between. In nucleotides, the CDR3 is TGTGCCAGCAGTGAGGCGGCAGGGTCGGCAGATACGCAGTATTTT. This codes for CASSEAAGSADTQYF.

This chain links TRBV7-9 with TRBJ2-3; 10 nucleotides align to TRBD2. CDR1 SEHNR and CDR2 FQNEAQ come from the germline V gene (reference sequence). V shed 1 base, J shed 4 bases, and the junction held 5 bases outside the gene matches. The CDR3 contains 16 residues. The CDR3 nucleotides read TGTGCCAGCAGCTTAGTAGGTAGCGGGAGGCCAGATACGCAGTATTTT. Residues: CASSLVGSGRPDTQYF.

The chain uses TRBV12-2 and TRBJ2-3; TRBD2 reflects the table's D call only, with no check against the DNA. TRBV12-2 is designated a pseudogene. The CDR3 sequence is 15 residues long. The CDR3 region has the DNA TGTGCAAGTCGACAGAGCGGGGGGAGCACAGATACGCAGTATTTT. Residues: CASRQSGGSTDTQYF.

V and J are TRBV7-9 and TRBJ1-1; perhaps TRBD1 as D (5 bases). Germline V gene sequence: CDR1 SEHNR, CDR2 FQNEAQ (reference sequence). Trimming took off 7 bases at V and 0 bases at J, with 12 bases between the two ends. This CDR3 is 14 amino acids long. Here the CDR3 DNA reads TGTGCCAGCACCTCCCTGGGGCTGAACACTGAAGCTTTCTTT. Translation: CASTSLGLNTEAFF.

The V call is TRBV5-1, the J call TRBJ2-3, with 7 bases identical to TRBD2. The CDR3 covers 15 residues. Germline loops: CDR1 SGHRS, CDR2 YFSETQ. J gave up 2 bases and V 3 bases, and 6 bases lay outside the gene matches. CDR3 nucleotides: TGCGCCAGCAGCTCGACTAGCATCTCCACAGATACGCAGTATTTT. This gives the protein CASSSTSISTDTQYF.